This TCR beta chain was recovered during a study of identical twins. Notes on the study in general: Cord blood's abundant beta clonotypes had fewer insertions, unlike memory repertoires.

This clonotype was counted only a few times. Its antigen remains unknown. TCRdb recomputed calls from the 5' RACE reads with MiXCR, one row per CDR3 protein. There are nearly 900,000 distinct CDR3 sequences in the sample; roughly an eighth occur only once, and about 1.5% lies in the top ten. This CDR3 is 14 amino acids long. The germline CDR1 and CDR2 sequences are LNHDA and SQIVND (reference sequence). V gave up 9 bases and J gave up 0 bases, with 12 bases separating them. These data were likewise used in another study, on yellow fever vaccine responses in identical twins.

Sample: PBMCs. V gene TRBV19 combines with J gene TRBJ1-5; perhaps TRBD1 as D (5 bases). The TCR was taken from a woman aged 18-35 years in good health. The DNA of the CDR3 is TGTGCCAGCAGACAGACCGATAGCAATCAGCCCCAGCATTTT. This translates into CASRQTDSNQPQHF.